The text below deals with one T cell receptor beta chain. The data originate from a study of blood T cell repertoires in COVID-19. Turning to the study itself: The origin of the acute and convalescent COVID-19 samples was the United States, Italy and Spain. Nucleic acid was either cDNA or gDNA, and it came from T cells, B-cell-depleted T cells, or PBMCs.

V was pared by 4 bases and J by 0 bases, with 9 bases between. The germline V gene has CDR1 SGHRS and CDR2 YFSETQ. This CDR3 has 14 amino acids. Data came from immunoSEQ multiplex PCR; TCRdb stores just in-frame clones and leaves some out. The sample shows about 150,000 clones, about 83% of them seen only once. The sequence derives from a man between 50 and 59 years old with acute or convalescent COVID-19. The rearrangement joins TRBV5-1 to TRBJ2-3; D remains unclear. Material for sequencing was peripheral blood. CDR3 in DNA: TGCGCCAGCAGCGATACCTATAGCACAGATACGCAGTATTTT. Amino acids: CASSDTYSTDTQYF.